A selection of T cell receptor beta chains follows, all from one sample in a study of OX40 agonist ivuxolimab in advanced cancers. Here immunoSEQ multiplex PCR was the method, and the copy in TCRdb shows in-frame clones only, minus some. The sample lists about 16,000 clones, over 75% occurring once. Sequences were derived from CD4+ or CD8+ T cells sorted from blood, sampled in a trial of the OX40 agonist ivuxolimab. These receptors originate from an adult with an advanced solid tumor such as melanoma, head and neck, liver or kidney cancer. The CDR3 runs from the conserved cysteine through the conserved F or W. The order of the fields is CDR3 length, V gene, clone size, J gene, D gene, CDR3 protein, CDR3 DNA. The D gene is left open where the match is weak. Clone size is not always given. Where it is, it says once, few, many or a class for expanded clones.

CDR3 length: 13
V gene: TRBV21-1
clone size: once
J gene: TRBJ2-7
D gene: NA
CDR3 protein: CASIRDSLYEQYF
CDR3 DNA: TGTGCCAGCATCAGGGACAGTCTCTACGAGCAGTACTTC

CDR3 length: 14
V gene: TRBV11-2
clone size: NA
J gene: TRBJ2-3
D gene: NA
CDR3 protein: CASSLATSTDTQYF
CDR3 DNA: TGTGCCAGCAGCTTGGCTACTAGCACAGATACGCAGTATTTT

CDR3 length: 14
V gene: TRBV11-1
clone size: NA
J gene: TRBJ2-7
D gene: NA
CDR3 protein: CASSLSGNSYEQYF
CDR3 DNA: TGTGCCAGCAGCTTATCAGGGAACTCCTACGAGCAGTACTTC

CDR3 length: 16
V gene: TRBV15
clone size: NA
J gene: TRBJ1-3
D gene: NA
CDR3 protein: CATSRDPSVVQNTIYF
CDR3 DNA: TGTGCCACCAGCAGAGATCCTTCTGTGGTCCAAAACACCATATATTTT

CDR3 length: 16
V gene: TRBV6-5
clone size: NA
J gene: TRBJ1-2
D gene: NA
CDR3 protein: CASSYDRVGGNYGYTF
CDR3 DNA: TGTGCCAGCAGTTACGATCGGGTCGGGGGTAACTATGGCTACACCTTC

CDR3 length: 14
V gene: TRBV10-1
clone size: NA
J gene: TRBJ2-7
D gene: NA
CDR3 protein: CASSDEGRHYEQYF
CDR3 DNA: TGCGCCAGCAGTGACGAGGGAAGACACTACGAGCAGTACTTC

CDR3 length: 15
V gene: TRBV6-6
clone size: NA
J gene: TRBJ2-5
D gene: TRBD2
CDR3 protein: CASSYGGTSTETQYF
CDR3 DNA: TGTGCCAGCAGTTACGGCGGGACTAGCACGGAGACCCAGTACTTC

CDR3 length: 14
V gene: TRBV11-2
clone size: NA
J gene: TRBJ2-7
D gene: NA
CDR3 protein: CASSPLGPAYEQYF
CDR3 DNA: TGTGCCAGCAGCCCGCTTGGCCCAGCCTACGAGCAGTACTTC

CDR3 length: 13
V gene: TRBV7-5
clone size: NA
J gene: TRBJ1-2
D gene: NA
CDR3 protein: CASSLSPSDGYTF
CDR3 DNA: TGTGCCAGCAGCTTAAGCCCATCGGATGGCTACACCTTC

CDR3 length: 14
V gene: TRBV2
clone size: NA
J gene: TRBJ2-3
D gene: NA
CDR3 protein: CARRARAPRDTQYF
CDR3 DNA: TGTGCCAGAAGGGCTAGGGCCCCCCGGGATACGCAGTATTTT

CDR3 length: 18
V gene: TRBV2
clone size: NA
J gene: TRBJ2-1
D gene: NA
CDR3 protein: CASSEAEGTTLYYNEQFF
CDR3 DNA: TGTGCCAGCAGTGAAGCCGAGGGGACAACGCTATACTACAATGAGCAGTTCTTC

CDR3 length: 10
V gene: TRBV20-1
clone size: NA
J gene: TRBJ2-1
D gene: NA
CDR3 protein: CSANENEQFF
CDR3 DNA: TGCAGTGCTAACGAGAATGAGCAGTTCTTC

CDR3 length: 15
V gene: TRBV9
clone size: NA
J gene: TRBJ1-3
D gene: NA
CDR3 protein: CASRAPGDSGNTIYF
CDR3 DNA: TGTGCCAGCAGGGCCCCAGGGGACTCTGGAAACACCATATATTTT

CDR3 length: 13
V gene: TRBV15
clone size: NA
J gene: TRBJ2-5
D gene: NA
CDR3 protein: CATRGVGGETQYF
CDR3 DNA: TGTGCCACCAGAGGAGTTGGGGGGGAGACCCAGTACTTC

CDR3 length: 18
V gene: TRBV2
clone size: NA
J gene: TRBJ2-7
D gene: TRBD2
CDR3 protein: CASSEALGLREGSYEQYF
CDR3 DNA: TGTGCCAGCAGTGAAGCCCTCGGTCTGCGGGAGGGCTCCTACGAGCAGTACTTC

CDR3 length: 10
V gene: TRBV21-1
clone size: NA
J gene: TRBJ2-7
D gene: NA
CDR3 protein: CASSPLDPCF
CDR3 DNA: TGTGCCAGCAGCCCCCTAGACCCGTGCTTC

CDR3 length: 13
V gene: TRBV5-6
clone size: NA
J gene: TRBJ2-7
D gene: TRBD1
CDR3 protein: CASSLGQGFEQYF
CDR3 DNA: TGTGCCAGCAGCTTGGGACAGGGGTTCGAGCAGTACTTC

CDR3 length: 17
V gene: TRBV19
clone size: medium-sized
J gene: TRBJ2-3
D gene: TRBD2
CDR3 protein: CASSIGSASGKSDTQYF
CDR3 DNA: TGTGCCAGTAGTATCGGATCGGCTAGCGGGAAATCAGATACGCAGTATTTT

CDR3 length: 13
V gene: TRBV10-1
clone size: NA
J gene: TRBJ2-7
D gene: NA
CDR3 protein: CASSDVHSYEQYF
CDR3 DNA: TGCGCCAGCAGTGACGTCCACTCCTACGAGCAGTACTTC

CDR3 length: 15
V gene: TRBV9
clone size: NA
J gene: TRBJ2-2
D gene: TRBD1
CDR3 protein: CALTKGQENTGELFF
CDR3 DNA: TGTGCCCTAACCAAGGGACAGGAAAACACCGGGGAGCTGTTTTTT

CDR3 length: 17
V gene: TRBV15
clone size: NA
J gene: TRBJ1-5
D gene: NA
CDR3 protein: CATSREVGRGTAQPQHF
CDR3 DNA: TGTGCCACCAGCAGAGAAGTTGGACGGGGGACCGCTCAGCCCCAGCATTTT

CDR3 length: 12
V gene: TRBV25-1
clone size: NA
J gene: TRBJ2-7
D gene: NA
CDR3 protein: CASSDVGYEQYF
CDR3 DNA: TGTGCCAGCAGTGATGTAGGCTACGAGCAGTACTTC

CDR3 length: 12
V gene: TRBV6-6
clone size: once
J gene: TRBJ2-7
D gene: NA
CDR3 protein: CASSYSWYEQYF
CDR3 DNA: TGTGCCAGCAGTTACTCGTGGTACGAGCAGTACTTC

CDR3 length: 18
V gene: TRBV19
clone size: NA
J gene: TRBJ1-1
D gene: TRBD1
CDR3 protein: CASSIWGTGMDRSTEAFF
CDR3 DNA: TGTGCCAGTAGTATATGGGGGACAGGGATGGATCGGAGCACTGAAGCTTTCTTT

CDR3 length: 20
V gene: TRBV23-1
clone size: NA
J gene: TRBJ2-7
D gene: NA
CDR3 protein: CASSQSPLRTAQGEFDEQYF
CDR3 DNA: TGCGCCAGCAGTCAATCGCCCCTTAGGACCGCGCAGGGTGAATTTGACGAGCAGTACTTC

CDR3 length: 15
V gene: TRBV7-9
clone size: once
J gene: TRBJ2-7
D gene: NA
CDR3 protein: CASSLGGDSSYEQYF
CDR3 DNA: TGTGCCAGCAGCTTAGGGGGCGATAGCTCCTACGAGCAGTACTTC

CDR3 length: 14
V gene: TRBV19
clone size: NA
J gene: TRBJ1-2
D gene: NA
CDR3 protein: CASSWSGALDGYTF
CDR3 DNA: TGTGCCAGTAGTTGGTCAGGGGCCCTGGATGGCTACACCTTC

CDR3 length: 13
V gene: TRBV6-6
clone size: NA
J gene: TRBJ2-5
D gene: NA
CDR3 protein: CASSYSVGETQYF
CDR3 DNA: TGTGCCAGCAGTTACTCCGTGGGAGAGACCCAGTACTTC

CDR3 length: 16
V gene: TRBV2
clone size: NA
J gene: TRBJ2-3
D gene: NA
CDR3 protein: CASSEAGTSSTDTQYF
CDR3 DNA: TGTGCCAGCAGTGAAGCAGGGACAAGTAGCACAGATACGCAGTATTTT

CDR3 length: 13
V gene: TRBV4-1
clone size: NA
J gene: TRBJ2-7
D gene: NA
CDR3 protein: CASSQDGSPSQYF
CDR3 DNA: TGCGCCAGCAGCCAAGACGGCTCCCCTTCCCAGTACTTC

CDR3 length: 15
V gene: TRBV7-8
clone size: NA
J gene: TRBJ2-1
D gene: TRBD2
CDR3 protein: CASSLVASGSDEQFF
CDR3 DNA: TGTGCCAGCAGCTTAGTGGCTAGCGGGAGTGATGAGCAGTTCTTC

CDR3 length: 15
V gene: TRBV19
clone size: NA
J gene: TRBJ2-3
D gene: NA
CDR3 protein: CASSTQSGRADTQYF
CDR3 DNA: TGTGCCAGTAGTACCCAAAGCGGGCGTGCAGATACGCAGTATTTT

CDR3 length: 14
V gene: TRBV7-8
clone size: NA
J gene: TRBJ1-2
D gene: NA
CDR3 protein: CASSLGTEVYGYTF
CDR3 DNA: TGTGCCAGCAGCTTAGGGACAGAAGTCTATGGCTACACCTTC

CDR3 length: 15
V gene: TRBV2
clone size: NA
J gene: TRBJ1-2
D gene: NA
CDR3 protein: CASSGTNMANYGYTF
CDR3 DNA: TGTGCCAGCAGTGGGACAAATATGGCTAACTATGGCTACACCTTC

CDR3 length: 13
V gene: TRBV5-5
clone size: few
J gene: TRBJ1-2
D gene: NA
CDR3 protein: CASSLSPSDGYTF
CDR3 DNA: TGTGCCAGCAGCTTAAGCCCATCGGATGGCTACACCTTC

CDR3 length: 17
V gene: TRBV21-1
clone size: NA
J gene: TRBJ2-4
D gene: NA
CDR3 protein: CASSPYNRGTVKNIQYF
CDR3 DNA: TGTGCCAGCAGCCCATACAATCGGGGGACAGTCAAAAACATTCAGTACTTC

CDR3 length: 15
V gene: TRBV7-9
clone size: NA
J gene: TRBJ2-1
D gene: TRBD2
CDR3 protein: CASRSSGIGYNEQFF
CDR3 DNA: TGTGCCAGCAGGTCTAGCGGGATCGGCTACAATGAGCAGTTCTTC

CDR3 length: 17
V gene: TRBV28
clone size: once
J gene: TRBJ1-5
D gene: NA
CDR3 protein: CASSLLERGYSNQPQHF
CDR3 DNA: TGTGCCAGCAGCTTATTGGAACGGGGGTATAGCAATCAGCCCCAGCATTTT

CDR3 length: 18
V gene: TRBV7-8
clone size: NA
J gene: TRBJ2-1
D gene: TRBD2
CDR3 protein: CASSLVRTTSGRGNEQFF
CDR3 DNA: TGTGCCAGCAGCTTAGTCCGAACGACTAGCGGGAGAGGTAATGAGCAGTTCTTC

CDR3 length: 17
V gene: TRBV7-9
clone size: NA
J gene: TRBJ2-7
D gene: TRBD2
CDR3 protein: CASSFHPYSGSGYEQYF
CDR3 DNA: TGTGCCAGCAGCTTCCACCCCTATAGCGGGAGCGGCTACGAGCAGTACTTC

CDR3 length: 14
V gene: TRBV7-9
clone size: NA
J gene: TRBJ2-5
D gene: TRBD2
CDR3 protein: CASSVGLAGETQYF
CDR3 DNA: TGTGCCAGCAGCGTAGGACTAGCGGGAGAGACCCAGTACTTC

CDR3 length: 14
V gene: TRBV19
clone size: NA
J gene: TRBJ1-5
D gene: NA
CDR3 protein: CASSTIWGNQPQHF
CDR3 DNA: TGTGCCAGTAGCACTATTTGGGGTAATCAGCCCCAGCATTTT